This T cell receptor (beta chain) is drawn from a study of cytomegalovirus exposure and HLA in healthy donors. The PCR made use of 60 Vbeta and 13 Jbeta primers. Assay used: immunoSEQ multiplex PCR; TCRdb lists only in-frame clones, some missing. The profile shows nearly 200,000 clones, around 83% of them singletons. Findings of the study overall: When analyzed later, the rates of TCR association showed variation by HLA locus, with DRB1 the most and HLA-C the fewest. Later genetic work tied a missense DCLRE1C variant to beta-chain V and J trimming. Apart from CMV serostatus, no immune exposure information was available.

Only one count was recorded for this clone. Its target is unknown. The CDR3 length is 15 residues. Per germline, CDR1 SGDLS and CDR2 YYNGEE. V was trimmed by 0 bases and J by 2 bases, leaving 9 bases between them. V usage is TRBV9 and J usage is TRBJ1-5; no clear D. The source material was PBMCs. This clonotype was sampled from a woman aged 45-59 years in good health and CMV-seropositive. The CDR3 spells CASSVGPAGNQPQHF. The CDR3 DNA sequence: TGTGCCAGCAGCGTAGGACCAGCGGGCAATCAGCCCCAGCATTTT.